Detailed here is one T cell receptor beta chain. Additional DNA sequences in this sample encode the identical CDR3. This specimen belongs to a study of shared clonotypes between healthy human individuals. About the study: Each donor's CD8 memory used one plate, CD8 naive two, each CD4 subset three.

Profiled with immunoSEQ multiplex PCR; TCRdb holds only in-frame clones, not every one. The profile covers 2 million to 2.5 million clones, with approximately 95% appearing a single time and 0.35% to 0.5% taken by the ten largest. V lost 4 bases and J 7 bases, leaving 5 bases between the germline ends. This CDR3 is built from 11 residues. Germline V gives CDR1 SNHLY, CDR2 FYNNEI. The receptor was isolated from a man younger than 35 in good health. Some clones in this sample may be carry-over from other donors' samples. The material sequenced was naive CD4+ T cells from PBMCs. Subset noted: CD45RA+ positively selected. The chain employs TRBV2 and TRBJ1-5; no firm D call. CDR3 in DNA: TGTGCCAGCAGTGGGGGACAGCCCCAGCATTTT. Its translation is CASSGGQPQHF.